The clone carrying this T cell receptor beta chain showed up just a few times. The antigen remains undetermined. These data are taken from a study of T-cell memory formation after mild COVID-19. Notes on the study in general: Memory from before infection featured some responding clones, which suggests cross-reactive memory joined.

Trimming left V 0 bases short and J 7 bases short, with 9 bases between. The CDR3 runs 14 residues. Germline CDR1 LNHNV, CDR2 YYDKDF (reference sequence). A single record per CDR3 protein comes from TCRdb applying MiXCR to the 5' RACE reads. The table records about 170,000 distinct CDR3 sequences, over 10% of them present only once. The clonotype was recovered from a man in his late teens or twenties who had mild COVID-19 (a few samples of this study predate the infection). Cell type and time point are not known. The gene calls are TRBV15 and TRBJ1-4; a weak D match, TRBD1 (5 bases). Sequencing was performed on PBMCs or a T cell subset sorted from them (not recorded which). The CDR3, as DNA: TGTGCCACCAGCAGAGATTTGGGGGTTGAAAAACTGTTTTTT. Its translation: CATSRDLGVEKLFF.